This T cell receptor (beta chain) was found in a study of immune evolution from preneoplasia to lung adenocarcinoma. V trimming: 5 bases; J trimming: 6 bases; junction bases outside the gene matches: 3. The CDR3 runs 12 residues. CDR1 is LGHNT, CDR2 FRNRAP, per germline. Study-level points and caveats: Later-stage lesions seemingly showed higher T cell density and diversity than normal lung.

Concerning this clone: As yet, its antigen is unknown.

After pathologic assessment, macro-dissection selected premalignant or tumor cells for extraction. The assay was immunoSEQ multiplex PCR, and TCRdb's table has in-frame clones only and misses some. The sample gives 20,000 to 25,000 clones, 75% of which show up once; 5.6% is in the top ten. The source is a person in their sixties or seventies with lung adenocarcinoma. The sequenced sample consisted of FFPE invasive lung adenocarcinoma tissue. This chain links TRBV12-5 with TRBJ1-1; TRBD1 matches at 7 bases. The CDR3 here is CASGEQGSEAFF. CDR3 bases: TGTGCTAGTGGTGAACAGGGGTCTGAAGCTTTCTTT. The full variable domain, completed using reference TRBV12-5 and TRBJ1-1, is DARVTQTPRHKVTEMGQEVTMRCQPILGHNTVFWYRQTMMQGLELLAYFRNRAPLDDSGMPKDRFSAEMPDATLATLKIQPSEPRDSAVYFCASGEQGSEAFFGQGTRLTVV.